These T cell receptor beta chains were read from a single sample in a study of identical twins. TCRdb independently ran MiXCR on the 5' RACE reads; one entry per CDR3 protein. The sample carries more than 250,000 distinct CDR3 sequences, about 8.9% recorded once. The data were also submitted as part of a second study, on yellow fever vaccine responses in identical twins.

Sequenced input: memory (CD45RO+) T cells sorted from blood. These receptors all stem from a woman aged 18-30 years in good health. CDR3s include the opening cysteine and the closing phenylalanine or tryptophan. Each record gives: clone size, V gene, D gene, J gene, CDR3 protein, CDR3 DNA. A D gene is named only where the DNA matches it firmly. Size tells how often a clone was seen (once, few, many) or the class of an expanded clone, and some rows leave it out.

size: many; V: TRBV12-3/TRBV12-4; D: NA; J: TRBJ2-1; CDR3: CASTNRVPQSSYNEQFF; DNA: TGTGCCAGCACTAATAGGGTCCCACAGAGCTCCTACAATGAGCAGTTCTTC
size: many; V: TRBV20-1; D: TRBD2; J: TRBJ2-1; CDR3: CSATHGLGQFF; DNA: TGCAGTGCTACCCACGGACTAGGGCAGTTCTTC
size: many; V: TRBV11-2; D: NA; J: TRBJ2-1; CDR3: CASSLDQVAGQFF; DNA: TGTGCCAGCAGCTTAGATCAGGTCGCTGGGCAGTTCTTC
size: NA; V: TRBV10-1; D: NA; J: TRBJ2-1; CDR3: CASSESVPPLMQFF; DNA: TGCGCCAGCAGTGAGTCAGTCCCCCCCCTTATGCAGTTCTTC
size: few; V: TRBV5-1; D: NA; J: TRBJ2-7; CDR3: CASSLGSWGAYEQYF; DNA: TGCGCCAGCAGCTTGGGAAGCTGGGGTGCCTACGAGCAGTACTTC
size: NA; V: TRBV4-1; D: NA; J: TRBJ2-5; CDR3: CASSSQGGGETQYF; DNA: TGCGCCAGCAGCTCCCAGGGAGGGGGTGAGACCCAGTACTTC
size: NA; V: TRBV20-1; D: NA; J: TRBJ2-3; CDR3: CSARGTDTQYF; DNA: TGCAGTGCTAGAGGCACAGATACGCAGTATTTT
size: NA; V: TRBV19; D: NA; J: TRBJ1-5; CDR3: CASSIAWRGKRGQPQHF; DNA: TGTGCCAGTAGTATAGCCTGGCGAGGGAAGCGGGGTCAGCCCCAGCATTTT
size: NA; V: TRBV10-1; D: TRBD1; J: TRBJ2-3; CDR3: CASSGRATPGQGYRTDTQYF; DNA: TGCGCCAGCAGTGGCCGAGCCACTCCGGGACAGGGGTACCGCACAGATACGCAGTATTTT
size: few; V: TRBV4-1; D: NA; J: TRBJ2-7; CDR3: CASSLAPGESEQYF; DNA: TGCGCCAGCAGCCTAGCCCCCGGTGAGTCCGAGCAGTACTTC
size: many; V: TRBV13; D: NA; J: TRBJ2-1; CDR3: CASSLGWGDNEQFF; DNA: TGTGCCAGCAGCTTAGGTTGGGGAGACAATGAGCAGTTCTTC
size: few; V: TRBV5-5; D: TRBD2; J: TRBJ2-1; CDR3: CASSLVPGGVDEQFF; DNA: TGTGCCAGCAGCTTGGTTCCGGGAGGGGTGGATGAGCAGTTCTTC
size: many; V: TRBV5-6; D: NA; J: TRBJ1-2; CDR3: CASSFGPSGTILRSYGYTF; DNA: TGTGCCAGCAGCTTTGGACCCTCCGGTACAATACTCAGGAGCTATGGCTACACCTTC
size: NA; V: TRBV5-1; D: NA; J: TRBJ2-3; CDR3: CASSLALGGPDTQYF; DNA: TGCGCCAGCAGCTTGGCCTTGGGGGGTCCAGATACGCAGTATTTT
size: few; V: TRBV6-4; D: TRBD2; J: TRBJ2-4; CDR3: CARKYAAGEDKNIQYF; DNA: TGTGCCAGGAAATATGCAGCGGGGGAGGACAAAAACATTCAGTACTTC
size: many; V: TRBV20-1; D: NA; J: TRBJ1-1; CDR3: CSARPTAMNTEAFF; DNA: TGCAGTGCTAGACCAACAGCTATGAACACTGAAGCTTTCTTT
size: NA; V: TRBV3-1; D: TRBD2; J: TRBJ2-1; CDR3: CASSSSSGKSYNEQFF; DNA: TGTGCCAGCAGCTCCAGTAGCGGGAAATCCTACAATGAGCAGTTCTTC
size: many; V: TRBV5-1; D: NA; J: TRBJ2-5; CDR3: CASSSSNTGETQYF; DNA: TGCGCCAGCAGCTCGTCCAATACGGGGGAGACCCAGTACTTC